Presented here are 20 T cell receptor delta chains from one specimen sequenced in a study of γδ T cells in repeated Plasmodium falciparum infection. Gammadelta T cells were flow-sorted from PBMC into Vgamma9/Vdelta2+ and Vdelta2-negative populations for bulk analysis. TCRdb called clones anew from the multiplex PCR reads with CATT. The data contain tens of thousands of delta-chain clones, 0.95% to 1% of them seen just once; the ten biggest clones take up 9.6%. Sequenced input: gamma-delta T cells from blood. The receptor source for this set is a pool of human donors (malaria-infected and uninfected, not separated).

The sample holds many counts of this clone. V gene TRDV1 combines with J gene TRDJ1; 13 nucleotides line up with TRDD3. TCRdb gives no J gene; it was assigned here by matching the DNA to germline. The germline gives CDR1 TSWWSYY, CDR2 QGS. The CDR3 spans 24 residues. Trimming removed 1 base from V and 7 bases from J; junction bases left unmatched: 30. The CDR3 region has the DNA TGTGCTCTTGGGGAACAAGCTCTTCGCTTCGGACTGGGGGATACGCGCCGTGTACGCGGTAAACTCATCTTT. Its protein is CALGEQALRFGLGDTRRVRGKLIF.

This clone has just a few counts. TCRdb has a much larger clone's protein, which differs at residue 16 from the translation of this DNA, likely because of a read error; what is shown is the protein translated from the DNA. The rearrangement joins TRDV1 to TRDJ1; 7 bases match TRDD3. The CDR3 consists of 17 residues. Germline V gives CDR1 TSWWSYY, CDR2 QGS. This CDR3 is CALGARSPLQLGYKLTF. DNA for the CDR3: TGTGCTCTTGGGGCTCGCTCCCCCTTACAACTGGGGTATAAACTCACCTTT.

Comment on this clone: The protein given by TCRdb reflects a much larger clone and differs at residue 4 from this DNA's translation, likely from a read error; the protein shown is the DNA's translation. J is TRDJ1 and V is TRDV2; 10 bases match TRDD3. Per the germline V gene, CDR1 is GEAIGNYY and CDR2 is EKD. This CDR3 has 18 amino acids. This CDR3 reads CACYTTTTGGCLNDKLIF. The CDR3 DNA reads as TGTGCCTGTTACACAACAACCACTGGGGGATGCTTAAACGATAAACTCATCTTT.

This clone has just a few counts. The rearrangement joins TRDV1 to TRDJ3, with D possibly TRDD3 on 8 matching bases. The germline gives CDR1 TSWWSYY, CDR2 QGS. The CDR3 is 25 residues long. This chain's CDR3 is CAFEDPIFLQGDNRADSWDTRQMFF. CDR3 coding DNA: TGTGCATTTGAGGATCCAATTTTCCTACAGGGGGATAACCGTGCGGACTCCTGGGACACCCGACAGATGTTTTTC.

As for this clone: The likely explanation is a read error, given a far larger clone one base away. Other nucleotide sequences from this sample produce the same CDR3. In nucleotides, the CDR3 is TGTGCCTGTGACACCGTTGGGGATGACGCTGATAAACTCATCTTT. This gives the protein CACDTVGDDADKLIF. The chain recombines TRDV2 with TRDJ1; perhaps TRDD3 as D (6 bases). The J gene comes from matching the DNA to germline here; TCRdb lacks it. This CDR3 is built from 15 residues. Germline V gene lookup returns CDR1 GEAIGNYY and CDR2 EKD. V was cut by 0 bases and J by 5 bases, with 15 bases left in between.

This clone is categorized as large (0.1 to 1%). This CDR3 is also generated by other DNA sequences in the sample. V is TRDV2 and J is TRDJ1, with TRDD3 matching 10 bases. The J segment lost 3 bases and the V segment lost 0 bases, leaving 12 bases of the junction unmatched. The CDR3 covers 18 residues. Per the germline V gene, CDR1 is GEAIGNYY and CDR2 is EKD. CDR3 in amino acids: CACDTVGTGGSLPDKLIF. CDR3 nucleotide sequence: TGTGCCTGTGACACCGTCGGTACTGGGGGATCCCTCCCCGATAAACTCATCTTT.

This clone came up a few times. For this DNA, TCRdb reports the protein of a much larger clone, which diverges at residue 11, most likely from a read error; the protein presented here is translated directly from the DNA. The V gene is TRDV1, the J gene TRDJ3, with TRDD3 identical over 9 bases. TCRdb records no J gene; here it was assigned by comparing the DNA to germline. This CDR3 is 21 amino acids long. V lost 3 bases and J lost 0; bases outside the gene matches: 12. Germline CDR1 TSWWSYY, CDR2 QGS. CDR3 sequence: CALGDALGIRMSSWDTRQMFF. As DNA, the CDR3 is TGTGCTCTTGGGGATGCCCTGGGGATACGGATGAGCTCCTGGGACACCCGACAGATGTTTTTC.

About this clone itself: The protein TCRdb gives is from a much larger clone and does not agree with this DNA's translation at residue 15, likely a read error; the protein shown here comes from the DNA. This chain uses TRDV1 with TRDJ1; unclear D gene. As TCRdb names no J gene, one was assigned here on the basis of a DNA match to germline. The V gene lost 2 bases and the J gene lost 0 bases, with 31 bases spanning the gap. The CDR3 totals 22 residues. CDR1 and CDR2 (germline): TSWWSYY, QGS. The CDR3 protein is CALGETARTPPDALVYTDKLIF. In DNA form, the CDR3 reads TGTGCTCTTGGGGAAACGGCCCGGACCCCCCCAGACGCTCTGGTGTACACCGATAAACTCATCTTT.

The sample holds a few counts of this clone. The protein that TCRdb holds for this DNA derives from a much larger clone and differs from the translated DNA at residue 8, which likely indicates a read error; the protein shown here is translated from the DNA. The V gene is TRDV2, the J gene TRDJ1; 7 bases match TRDD3. No J segment appears in TCRdb, so it was assigned here by matching the sequence to germline. Germline V gene lookup returns CDR1 GEAIGNYY and CDR2 EKD. The CDR3 sequence is 16 residues long. J gave up 0 bases and V 0 bases, and 6 bases lay outside the gene matches. Written as DNA, the CDR3 is TGTGCCTGTGACACCGGGGGATGCGGCTACACCGATAAACTCATCTTT. Translated: CACDTGGCGYTDKLIF.

This clone was detected a few times. A read error is likely here: a far larger clone is one base away. This CDR3 is also generated by other DNA sequences in the sample. In DNA form, the CDR3 reads TGTGCCTGTGACACCTATGATGAGGAGCTGGGGGAGAGGTACACTGATAAACTCATCTTT. Its protein is CACDTYDEELGERYTDKLIF. V gene TRDV2 combines with J gene TRDJ1; 8 bases fit TRDD3. TCRdb gives no J gene; it was assigned here by matching the DNA to germline. This CDR3 comprises 20 residues. Germline V gene data show CDR1 as GEAIGNYY and CDR2 as EKD.

The sample holds a few counts of this clone. Possible read error: a much larger clone is one base away. Other DNA sequences of this sample code for an identical CDR3. This chain joins TRDV1 and TRDJ1, with D possibly being TRDD2 (9 bases). TCRdb records no J gene; here it was assigned by comparing the DNA to germline. Between the trimmed V and J ends, which lost 3 bases and 0 bases, there was a span of 44 bases. Germline V gives CDR1 TSWWSYY, CDR2 QGS. There are 26 residues in the CDR3. CDR3 amino acids: CALGESMFWSLPTKWGIPLYTDKLIF. CDR3 nucleotides: TGTGCTCTTGGGGAGAGTATGTTCTGGTCCCTTCCTACAAAATGGGGGATCCCCCTGTACACCGATAAACTCATCTTT.

A remark on this clone: This likely stems from a read error, as it lies one base from a far larger clone. Other DNA sequences of this sample code for an identical CDR3. The chain recombines TRDV2 with TRDJ1; 13 nucleotides agree with TRDD3. Germline V gene sequence: CDR1 GEAIGNYY, CDR2 EKD. CDR3 size: 19 residues. V lost 2 bases to trimming and J lost 4 bases; unmatched junction nucleotides: 15. The DNA of the CDR3 is TGTGCCTGTGACAGCTTACTGGGGGATACGCTCGGGAAAGGCGATAAACTCATCTTT. Protein product: CACDSLLGDTLGKGDKLIF.

This clone was counted a few times. The TCRdb record carries a much larger clone's protein, which differs from this DNA's translation at residue 6; a read error is the likely cause, and the protein listed here is the DNA translation. The rearrangement uses TRDV2 and TRDJ1, with 12 bases that match TRDD3. Germline lookup yields CDR1 GEAIGNYY and CDR2 EKD. The CDR3 sequence is 19 residues long. V lost 7 bases to trimming and J lost 1 base; unmatched junction nucleotides: 18. CDR3 amino acids: CAWIRATLGDTPSTDKLIF. In nucleotides, the CDR3 is TGTGCCTGGATTAGGGCTACACTGGGGGATACCCCGTCCACCGATAAACTCATCTTT.

In the case of this clone: The protein TCRdb gives is from a much larger clone and does not agree with this DNA's translation at residue 9, likely a read error; the protein shown here comes from the DNA. The chain is built from TRDV1 and TRDJ1, with a tentative D call TRDD3 (8 bases). The J gene, left out of TCRdb, was set here by checking the DNA against germline. V lost 5 bases and J lost 4, with 26 bases in between. This CDR3 comprises 18 residues. CDR1 is TSWWSYY, CDR2 QGS, per germline. In DNA form, the CDR3 reads TGTGCTCTTGGGAAGGCCTTCCTCCATACTGGGGGTTTCGATAAACTCATCTTT. It translates to CALGKAFLHTGGFDKLIF.

To note about this clone: Translating this DNA gives a protein that differs at residue 19 from the TCRdb one, which belongs to a much larger clone; a read error is likely, and the protein shown is this translation. The V call is TRDV1, the J call TRDJ1, with D maybe TRDD3 (6 bases). Germline matching of the DNA provided the J gene here, since TCRdb leaves it blank. CDR1 and CDR2 (germline): TSWWSYY, QGS. The CDR3 sequence is 22 residues long. DNA of the CDR3: TGTGCTCTTGGGGAACTTGGAGGGGACTTAGGTACTGGGAACTACCTTTCCGATGAACTCATCTTT. This gives the protein CALGELGGDLGTGNYLSDELIF.

For this clone: For this DNA, TCRdb reports the protein of a much larger clone, which diverges at residue 12, most likely from a read error; the protein presented here is translated directly from the DNA. The chain couples TRDV3 to TRDJ1, with TRDD3 matching 9 bases. Trimming cost V 1 base and J 5 bases; bases outside gene matches: 17. Germline assignment: CDR1 TVYSNPD and CDR2 GDNSRS (reference sequence). The CDR3 covers 17 residues. The CDR3 here is CAFIPRHWGSEGDKLIF. In nucleotides, the CDR3 is TGTGCCTTTATACCCCGACACTGGGGGAGCGAAGGGGATAAACTCATCTTT.

This clone was counted between two and nine times. A far more abundant clone sits one base away, making this likely a read error. This same CDR3 is encoded by further DNA sequences in the sample. TRDV2 is the V gene, and the J gene was not called; the table assigns TRDD3, which was not confirmed against the DNA. Germline lookup yields CDR1 GEAIGNYY and CDR2 EKD. The CDR3 has 22 residues. The CDR3 is CACDPILAGDPSRVFDTDKLIF. In DNA form, the CDR3 reads TGTGCCTGTGACCCCATTTTGGCTGGGGACCCTAGTAGGGTCTTCGACACCGATAAACTTATCTTT.

Turning to this clone: TCRdb has a much larger clone's protein, which differs at residue 25 from the translation of this DNA, likely because of a read error; what is shown is the protein translated from the DNA. CDR3: CALGELCFLSSSLAATGGEYTDKLTF. The CDR3 DNA is TGTGCTCTTGGGGAACTCTGTTTCCTGTCATCTTCCTTAGCGGCTACTGGGGGCGAGTACACCGATAAACTCACCTTT. TRDV1 is the V gene, and the J gene was not called; the D call in the table, TRDD3, was not verified against the DNA. This CDR3 contains 26 residues. Germline CDR1 is TSWWSYY and CDR2 is QGS.

This clone has at least ten counts. TCRdb's listed protein matches a much larger clone and diverges from this DNA's translation at residue 14, likely through a read error; the protein shown comes from the DNA. J is TRDJ1 and V is TRDV2; 10 bases align to TRDD3. Germline loops: CDR1 GEAIGNYY, CDR2 EKD. J lost 3 bases, V lost 3 bases, and 18 bases had no gene match. This CDR3 is built from 19 residues. CDR3: CACDSVLIPTGGFADKLIF. CDR3 nucleotide sequence: TGTGCCTGTGACTCCGTTTTGATCCCTACTGGGGGATTCGCCGATAAACTCATCTTT.

About this clone: A read error likely explains why the TCRdb protein, taken from a much larger clone, differs from this DNA's translation at residue 3; the protein shown is translated from the DNA. The CDR3 DNA reads as TGTGCCCGTGATCCATCATCGAATGTTACTGGGGGTCTGACAGCACAACTCTTCTTT. This sequence encodes CARDPSSNVTGGLTAQLFF. This chain connects TRDV2 to TRDJ2; 8 bases fit TRDD3. TCRdb supplies no J gene; here it was assigned by aligning the nucleotide sequence to germline. The germline gives CDR1 GEAIGNYY, CDR2 EKD. This CDR3 region has 19 residues.